This T cell receptor beta chain stems from a study of T cell responses to AZD1222 COVID-19 vaccine. Overall study findings and caveats: Nearly half of the spike-specific TCRs reportedly recognize variant regions that carry no mutations.

This clone is a singleton in its sample. Its antigen is not identified. Profiled with immunoSEQ multiplex PCR; TCRdb holds only in-frame clones, not every one. The sample carries some 150,000 clones, more than 70% recorded once. The CDR3 extends over 15 amino acids. Germline-derived CDR1 and CDR2 are SNHLY and FYNNEI. Trimming removed 5 bases at V and 2 bases at J, with 10 bases between. The V gene is TRBV2, the J gene TRBJ1-6; the D gene is possibly TRBD1 (5 bases). This TCR came from an adult who received the AZD1222 COVID-19 vaccine. The source was peripheral blood, collected 28 days after the second AZD1222 dose. The CDR3 spells CASSLTDAYNSPLHF. The DNA for the CDR3 is TGTGCCAGCAGTCTGACAGACGCCTATAATTCACCCCTCCACTTT.